A single sample gave rise to the 8 T cell receptor beta chains below, sequenced in a study of T cell therapy after organ transplantation. What these receptors recognize is not known. Time point: 4-8 weeks after completion of therapy. The method was immunoSEQ multiplex PCR; TCRdb's version includes in-frame clones alone and lacks a portion of them. The sample yields approximately 20,000 clones, approximately 85% seen once. Specimen: CD8+ T cells from blood, collected after autologous CMV-specific T cell therapy. The receptors derive from a human patient who had received a solid organ transplant and had CMV disease. Some T cells may have come from the graft donor.

The genes are TRBV25-1 and TRBJ2-5; no clear D. CDR1 MGHDK and CDR2 SYGVNS come from the germline V gene. Trimming stripped 2 bases from V and 3 bases from J, with 7 bases between. The CDR3 sequence is 13 residues long. Here the CDR3 reads CASSERMEETQYF. The CDR3, as DNA: TGTGCCAGCAGTGAAAGGATGGAAGAGACCCAGTACTTC. The variable domain in full, completed from reference TRBV25-1 and TRBJ2-5, reads EADIYQTPRYLVIGTGKKITLECSQTMGHDKMYWYQQDPGMELHLIHYSYGVNSTEKGDLSSESTVSRIRTEHFPLTLESARPSHTSQYLCASSERMEETQYFGPGTRLLVL.

The V and J genes are TRBV12-5 and TRBJ1-3; no clear D gene. Deletions cut 1 base from V and 9 bases from J, with 10 bases between. From germline, CDR1 is LGHNT and CDR2 FRNRAP. CDR3 length: 13 amino acids. The CDR3 DNA is TGTGCTAGTGGTTTGGACCCCCAAGTCACCATATATTTT. Translated: CASGLDPQVTIYF. The whole variable domain, filled in from reference TRBV12-5 and TRBJ1-3, reads DARVTQTPRHKVTEMGQEVTMRCQPILGHNTVFWYRQTMMQGLELLAYFRNRAPLDDSGMPKDRFSAEMPDATLATLKIQPSEPRDSAVYFCASGLDPQVTIYFGEGSWLTVV.

This clone was seen only once. J is TRBJ2-5 and V is TRBV5-1, with no clear D. From germline, CDR1 is SGHRS and CDR2 YFSETQ. The CDR3 runs to 15 residues. Trimming removed 0 bases at V and 4 bases at J, with 13 bases between. This CDR3 is CASSLDGGMGETQYF. In DNA, the CDR3 is TGCGCCAGCAGCTTGGATGGTGGTATGGGAGAGACCCAGTACTTC.

The J gene is TRBJ1-1, the V gene TRBV7-3; possibly TRBD1 for D (5 bases). V was trimmed by 5 bases and J by 4 bases, leaving 11 bases between them. CDR1 is SGHTA and CDR2 is FQGTGA in the germline V gene. This CDR3 region has 13 residues. The CDR3 sequence: CASSPQGLTEAFF. The DNA of the CDR3 is TGTGCCAGCAGCCCCCAGGGACTCACTGAAGCTTTCTTT.

The rearrangement uses TRBV7-9 and TRBJ1-1; D is uncertain. The CDR3 has 15 residues. V was shortened by 6 bases and J by 2 bases, with 16 bases between the two germline ends. CDR1 and CDR2 (germline): SEHNR, FQNEAQ (reference sequence). In DNA form, the CDR3 reads TGTGCCAGCAGATTTTCCGGGATGTTAAACACTGAAGCTTTCTTT. As protein: CASRFSGMLNTEAFF.

This chain joins TRBV27 and TRBJ1-1; D unclear. Germline CDR1 reads MNHEY; CDR2 reads SMNVEV (reference sequence). The V gene lost 6 bases and the J gene lost 4 bases, with 15 bases spanning the gap. This CDR3 is 14 amino acids long. CDR3: CASSFNGRGTEAFF. In DNA form, the CDR3 reads TGTGCCAGCAGCTTCAACGGGCGGGGCACTGAAGCTTTCTTT.

The chain links TRBV5-5 to TRBJ2-7; possible D gene TRBD2, 6 bases. V dropped 2 bases and J dropped 1 base, with 13 bases sitting between them. The CDR3 length is 15 residues. CDR1 is SGHKS, CDR2 YYEKEE, per germline (reference sequence). The CDR3 spells CASSFGRGGSYEQYF. The CDR3 coding sequence is TGTGCCAGCAGCTTCGGTCGCGGAGGGTCCTACGAGCAGTACTTC.

The chain links TRBV2 to TRBJ1-4; D unresolved. Trimming took off 6 bases at V and 4 bases at J, with 6 bases between the two ends. The CDR3 sequence is 12 residues long. Germline CDR1 and CDR2: SNHLY and FYNNEI. In nucleotides, the CDR3 is TGTGCCAGCAGGGGCTTTAATGAAAAACTGTTTTTT. Its translation is CASRGFNEKLFF.